The following is a T cell receptor beta chain sequence with its context. Its target is not known. The entry originates in a study of cytomegalovirus exposure and HLA in healthy donors. PCR employed 60 Vbeta and 13 Jbeta primers. Produced via immunoSEQ multiplex PCR; TCRdb's table is partial and in-frame only. The sample consists of fewer than 150,000 clones, 60% to 80% of them appearing once. General study points: Common viral pathogens were later found to be apparently linked to several of the most significant clusters.

Trimming left V 1 base short and J 10 bases short, with 7 bases between. The germline V gene encodes CDR1 SGHAT and CDR2 FQNNGV. The CDR3 contains 11 residues. Sequenced sample: PBMCs. The TCR comes from a man aged 45-65 years in good health and CMV-seronegative. The chain combines TRBV11-2 with TRBJ1-1, with D possibly being TRBD1 (5 bases). DNA for the CDR3: TGTGCCAGCAGCTTAGGCGGGGGAGCTTTCTTT. Its translation: CASSLGGGAFF.